This TCR beta chain stems from a study of blood T cell repertoires in COVID-19. This clone was recorded only once. Authors' analysis steps: From reference gene primer amplification, estimates of nucleated cell counts were derived. Profiled with immunoSEQ multiplex PCR; TCRdb holds only in-frame clones, not every one. The DNA gave D and trimming, while V, J and clone size come from that table. The sample comprises hundreds of thousands of clones, 86% of which are singletons, and more than 2% rests with the top ten. The participants were between roughly 18 and 100 years old and came from some 23 US areas. Assignment of participants to cohorts was predicated upon participant-reported clinical history. The germline V and J ends were trimmed by 3 bases and 6 bases, with 15 bases remaining between them. Germline-derived CDR1 and CDR2 are MGHDK and SYGVNS. This CDR3 is built from 15 residues.

Sequencing input: PBMCs or T cells enriched from blood (not recorded which). This receptor was identified in a woman aged 50 to 60 who had recovered from COVID-19. The chain recombines TRBV25-1 with TRBJ2-1, with D tentatively TRBD2 (6 bases). CDR3 sequence reads: CASSDLGGSINEQFF. CDR3 bases: TGTGCCAGCAGTGATCTTGGAGGGTCGATCAATGAGCAGTTCTTC.